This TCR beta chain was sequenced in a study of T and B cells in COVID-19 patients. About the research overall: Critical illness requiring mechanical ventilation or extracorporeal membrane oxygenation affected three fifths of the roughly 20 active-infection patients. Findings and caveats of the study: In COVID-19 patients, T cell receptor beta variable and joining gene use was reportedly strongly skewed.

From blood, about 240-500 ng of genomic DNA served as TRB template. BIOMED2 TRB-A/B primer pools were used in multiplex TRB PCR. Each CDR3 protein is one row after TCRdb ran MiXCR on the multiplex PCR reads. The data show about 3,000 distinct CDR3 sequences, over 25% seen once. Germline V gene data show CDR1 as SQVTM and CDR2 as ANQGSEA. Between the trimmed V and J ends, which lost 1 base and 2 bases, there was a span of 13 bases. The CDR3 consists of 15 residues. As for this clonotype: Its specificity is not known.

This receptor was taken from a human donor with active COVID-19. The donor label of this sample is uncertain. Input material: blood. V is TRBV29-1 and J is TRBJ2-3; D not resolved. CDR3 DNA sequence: TGCAGCGTTGAAGGTAGCCAGTCCTCCACAGATACGCAGTATTTT. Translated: CSVEGSQSSTDTQYF.